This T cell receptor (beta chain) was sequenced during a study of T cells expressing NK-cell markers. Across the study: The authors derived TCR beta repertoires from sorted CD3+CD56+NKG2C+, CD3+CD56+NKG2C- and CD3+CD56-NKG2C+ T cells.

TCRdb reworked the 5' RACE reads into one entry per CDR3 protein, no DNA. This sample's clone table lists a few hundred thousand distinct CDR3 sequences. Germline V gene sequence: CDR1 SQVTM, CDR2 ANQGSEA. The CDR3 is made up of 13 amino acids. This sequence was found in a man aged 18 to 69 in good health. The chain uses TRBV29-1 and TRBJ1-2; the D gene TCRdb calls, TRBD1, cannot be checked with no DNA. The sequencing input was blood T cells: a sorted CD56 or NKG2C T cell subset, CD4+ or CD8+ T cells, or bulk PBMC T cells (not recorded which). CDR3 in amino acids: CSAPLNGPYGYTF.